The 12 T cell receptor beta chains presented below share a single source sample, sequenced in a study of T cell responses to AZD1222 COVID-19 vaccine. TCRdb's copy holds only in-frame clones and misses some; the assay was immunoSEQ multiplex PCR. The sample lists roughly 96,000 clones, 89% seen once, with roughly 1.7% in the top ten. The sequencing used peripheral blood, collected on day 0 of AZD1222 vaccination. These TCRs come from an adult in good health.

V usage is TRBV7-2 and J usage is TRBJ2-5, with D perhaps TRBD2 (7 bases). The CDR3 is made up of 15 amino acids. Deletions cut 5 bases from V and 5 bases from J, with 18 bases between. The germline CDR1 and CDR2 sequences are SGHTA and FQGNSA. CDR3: CASSLLGGAVETQYF. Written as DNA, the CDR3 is TGTGCCAGCAGCCTTTTGGGGGGGGCCGTGGAGACCCAGTACTTC.

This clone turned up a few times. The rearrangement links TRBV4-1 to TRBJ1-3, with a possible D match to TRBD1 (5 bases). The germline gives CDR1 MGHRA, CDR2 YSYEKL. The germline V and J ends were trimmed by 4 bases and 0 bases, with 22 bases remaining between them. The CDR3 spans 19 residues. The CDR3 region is CASSPNSILSQGSGNTIYF. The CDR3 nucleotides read TGCGCCAGCAGCCCAAATTCAATCCTCTCCCAGGGCTCTGGAAACACCATATATTTT.

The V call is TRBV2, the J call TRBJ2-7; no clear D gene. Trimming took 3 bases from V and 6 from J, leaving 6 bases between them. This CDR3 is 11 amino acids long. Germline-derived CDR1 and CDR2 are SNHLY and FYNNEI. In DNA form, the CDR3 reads TGTGCCAGCAGTGACTGGCTCGAGCAGTACTTC. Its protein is CASSDWLEQYF.

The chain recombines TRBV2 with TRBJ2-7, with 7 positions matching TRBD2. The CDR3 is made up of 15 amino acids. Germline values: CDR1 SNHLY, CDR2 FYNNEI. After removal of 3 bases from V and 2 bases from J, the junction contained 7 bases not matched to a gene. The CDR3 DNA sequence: TGTGCCAGCAGTGATTGGCCTAGCGGCACCTACGAGCAGTACTTC. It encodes CASSDWPSGTYEQYF.

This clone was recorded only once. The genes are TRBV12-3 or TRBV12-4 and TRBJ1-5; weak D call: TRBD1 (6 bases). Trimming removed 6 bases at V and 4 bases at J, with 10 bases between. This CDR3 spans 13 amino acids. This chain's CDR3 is CASRVQGNQPQHF. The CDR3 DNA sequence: TGTGCCAGCAGAGTACAGGGAAATCAGCCCCAGCATTTT.

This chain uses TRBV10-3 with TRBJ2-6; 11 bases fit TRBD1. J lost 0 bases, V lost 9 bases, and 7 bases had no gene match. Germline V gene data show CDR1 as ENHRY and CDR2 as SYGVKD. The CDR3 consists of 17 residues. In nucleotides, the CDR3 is TGTGCCATTCGAGGGGGACAGGGGGACTCTGGGGCCAACGTCCTGACTTTC. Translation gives CAIRGGQGDSGANVLTF.

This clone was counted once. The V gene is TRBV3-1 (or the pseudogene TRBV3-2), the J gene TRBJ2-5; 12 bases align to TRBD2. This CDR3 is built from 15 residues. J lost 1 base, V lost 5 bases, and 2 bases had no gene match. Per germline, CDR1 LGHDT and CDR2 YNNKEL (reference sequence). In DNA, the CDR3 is TGTGCCAGCAGCGGACTAGCGGGGTTCCAAGAGACCCAGTACTTC. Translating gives CASSGLAGFQETQYF.

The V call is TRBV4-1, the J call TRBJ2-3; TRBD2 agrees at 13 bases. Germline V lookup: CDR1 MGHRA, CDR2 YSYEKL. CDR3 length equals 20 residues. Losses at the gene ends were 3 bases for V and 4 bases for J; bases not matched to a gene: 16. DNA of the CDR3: TGCGCCAGCAGCCATCGCAGACTAGCGGGGGGCAATATTCCCCCAGATACGCAGTATTTT. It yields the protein CASSHRRLAGGNIPPDTQYF.

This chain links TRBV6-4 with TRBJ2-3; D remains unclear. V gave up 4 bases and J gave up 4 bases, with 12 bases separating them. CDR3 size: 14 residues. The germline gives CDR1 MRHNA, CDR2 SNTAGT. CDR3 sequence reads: CASSAGHQADTQYF. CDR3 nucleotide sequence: TGTGCCAGCAGTGCCGGGCATCAGGCAGATACGCAGTATTTT.

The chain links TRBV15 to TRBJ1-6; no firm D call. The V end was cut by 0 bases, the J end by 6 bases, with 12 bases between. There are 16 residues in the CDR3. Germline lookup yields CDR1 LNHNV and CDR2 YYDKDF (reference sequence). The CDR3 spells CATSRDPSRANSPLHF. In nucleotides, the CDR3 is TGTGCCACCAGCAGAGATCCTTCCAGAGCTAATTCACCCCTCCACTTT.

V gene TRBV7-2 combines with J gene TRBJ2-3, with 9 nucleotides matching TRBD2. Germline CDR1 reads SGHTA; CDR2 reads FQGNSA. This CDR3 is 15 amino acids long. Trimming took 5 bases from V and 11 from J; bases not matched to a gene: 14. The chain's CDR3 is CASSPGTSRLGRQYF. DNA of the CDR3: TGTGCCAGCAGCCCCGGGACTAGCCGTCTGGGGAGGCAGTATTTT.

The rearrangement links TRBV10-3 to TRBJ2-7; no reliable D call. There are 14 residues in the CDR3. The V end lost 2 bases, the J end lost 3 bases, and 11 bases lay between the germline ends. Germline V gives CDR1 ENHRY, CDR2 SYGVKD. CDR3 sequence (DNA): TGTGCCATCAGTGAGCTAAGCAGTAACTACGAGCAGTACTTC. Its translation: CAISELSSNYEQYF.